This T cell receptor beta chain originates from a study of cytomegalovirus exposure and HLA in healthy donors. General study points: A later analysis linked a missense variant in DCLRE1C to the trimming of TCR beta V and J genes. Later work found most CMV-associated TCR beta chains apparently HLA-restricted. There were some public TCRs occurring in many donors, but most TCR sequences were rare.

The PCR employed 60 Vbeta primers together with 13 Jbeta primers. Produced via immunoSEQ multiplex PCR; TCRdb's table is partial and in-frame only. Of 110,000 or so clones listed, 82% were seen once; the top ten hold just under 2.5%. This CDR3 spans 12 amino acids. Per the germline V gene, CDR1 is LNHDA and CDR2 is SQIVND (reference sequence). V was pared by 5 bases and J by 4 bases, with 6 bases between. In the case of this clone: Its antigen remains unknown.

The chain uses TRBV19 and TRBJ1-5; D uncertain. The specimen was PBMCs. The clonotype originates from a woman aged 18-35 years in good health and CMV-seronegative. Here the CDR3 reads CASSGQNQPQHF. CDR3 in DNA: TGTGCCAGTAGTGGGCAGAATCAGCCCCAGCATTTT.